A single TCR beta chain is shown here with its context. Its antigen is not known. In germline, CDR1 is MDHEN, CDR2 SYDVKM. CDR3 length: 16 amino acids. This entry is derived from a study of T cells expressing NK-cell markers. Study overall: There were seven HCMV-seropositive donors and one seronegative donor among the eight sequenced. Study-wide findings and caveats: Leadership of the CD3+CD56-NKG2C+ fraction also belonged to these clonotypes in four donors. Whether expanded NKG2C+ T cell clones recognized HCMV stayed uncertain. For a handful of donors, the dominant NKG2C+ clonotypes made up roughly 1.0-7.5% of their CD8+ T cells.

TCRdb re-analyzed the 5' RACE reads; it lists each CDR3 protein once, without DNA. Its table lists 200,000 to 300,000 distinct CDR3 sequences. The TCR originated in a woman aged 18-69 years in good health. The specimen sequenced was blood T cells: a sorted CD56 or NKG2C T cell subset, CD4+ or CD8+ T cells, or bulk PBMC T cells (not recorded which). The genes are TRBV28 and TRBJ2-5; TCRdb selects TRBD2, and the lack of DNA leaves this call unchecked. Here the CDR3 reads CASRIRTSGRVETQYF.